The 8 T cell receptor beta chains given below trace back to one sample, sequenced in a study of preoperative IRX-2 immunotherapy in early breast cancer. Treatment here: preoperative locoregional IRX-2 cytokine immunotherapy. The method was immunoSEQ multiplex PCR; TCRdb's version includes in-frame clones alone and lacks a portion of them. The table records under 3,000 clones, 77% of them present only once. The source material was tumor tissue, sampled after IRX-2 immunotherapy. The receptors were sampled from a human donor with breast cancer.

This sequence joins TRBV6-8 and TRBJ1-6; a possible D gene is TRBD1 (6 bases). This CDR3 spans 13 amino acids. Germline V gene data show CDR1 as MNHGY and CDR2 as SAAAGT. Trimming shortened V by 2 bases and J by 11 bases, and 10 bases separated the two germline ends. Here the CDR3 reads CASSYDPGAPLHF. Here the CDR3 DNA reads TGTGCCAGCAGTTACGACCCAGGGGCACCCCTCCACTTT.

The chain uses TRBV15 and TRBJ1-2; D may be TRBD1 (5 bases). The CDR3 length is 17 residues. V was cut by 0 bases and J by 4 bases, with 18 bases left in between. Germline V gene sequence: CDR1 LNHNV, CDR2 YYDKDF (reference sequence). The CDR3 loop is CATSRDVLSRDRYGYTF. The DNA for the CDR3 is TGTGCCACCAGCAGAGATGTTTTATCGAGGGACCGCTATGGCTACACCTTC.

The chain joins TRBV29-1 to TRBJ1-1; D is uncertain. From germline, CDR1 is SQVTM and CDR2 ANQGSEA. Trimming shortened V by 3 bases and J by 4 bases, and 12 bases separated the two germline ends. This CDR3 region has 13 residues. DNA for the CDR3: TGCAGCGTTGATGGAGGCCTCGGCACTGAAGCTTTCTTT. Translation gives CSVDGGLGTEAFF.

The chain links TRBV11-3 to TRBJ1-2; D call uncertain. This CDR3 comprises 14 residues. V lost 2 bases and J lost 5, with 12 bases in between. Germline values: CDR1 SGHNT, CDR2 YENEEA. CDR3: CASSLSHGDYGYTF. In DNA, the CDR3 is TGTGCCAGCAGCTTAAGTCACGGTGATTATGGCTACACCTTC.

V gene TRBV6-8 combines with J gene TRBJ1-5, with a weak D call TRBD1 (6 bases). V was pared by 7 bases and J by 6 bases, with 16 bases between. The CDR3 sequence is 14 residues long. In germline, CDR1 is MNHGY, CDR2 SAAAGT. CDR3 loop: CASTEQGNSQPQHF. The DNA for the CDR3 is TGTGCCAGCACCGAACAGGGAAACAGTCAGCCCCAGCATTTT.

The J gene is TRBJ1-5, the V gene TRBV6-8; 9 bases map to TRBD1. The germline gives CDR1 MNHGY, CDR2 SAAAGT. The ends lost 4 bases at V and 5 bases at J; junction bases unmatched: 6. There are 15 residues in the CDR3. The CDR3 loop is CASSSGQGNYQPQHF. CDR3 in DNA: TGTGCCAGCAGTTCGGGACAGGGAAATTATCAGCCCCAGCATTTT.

CDR3 in amino acids: CAWNSRRTNYGYTF. Here the CDR3 DNA reads TGTGCCTGGAATTCGCGACGAACTAACTATGGCTACACCTTC. J is TRBJ1-2 and V is TRBV30; D remains unclear. V lost 4 bases, J lost 0 bases, and 12 bases lay in between. CDR1 and CDR2 (germline): GTSNPN, SVGIG (reference sequence). There are 14 residues in the CDR3.

This clone is judged large. V usage is TRBV19 and J usage is TRBJ1-5; D is possibly TRBD1 (5 bases). This CDR3 contains 17 residues. V lost 5 bases to trimming and J lost 4 bases, with 21 bases between them. Looked up from germline, CDR1 is LNHDA and CDR2 is SQIVND (reference sequence). The CDR3 reads CASSFIRAAGRNQPQHF. For the CDR3, the DNA is TGTGCCAGTAGTTTCATCCGGGCGGCAGGGAGGAATCAGCCCCAGCATTTT.